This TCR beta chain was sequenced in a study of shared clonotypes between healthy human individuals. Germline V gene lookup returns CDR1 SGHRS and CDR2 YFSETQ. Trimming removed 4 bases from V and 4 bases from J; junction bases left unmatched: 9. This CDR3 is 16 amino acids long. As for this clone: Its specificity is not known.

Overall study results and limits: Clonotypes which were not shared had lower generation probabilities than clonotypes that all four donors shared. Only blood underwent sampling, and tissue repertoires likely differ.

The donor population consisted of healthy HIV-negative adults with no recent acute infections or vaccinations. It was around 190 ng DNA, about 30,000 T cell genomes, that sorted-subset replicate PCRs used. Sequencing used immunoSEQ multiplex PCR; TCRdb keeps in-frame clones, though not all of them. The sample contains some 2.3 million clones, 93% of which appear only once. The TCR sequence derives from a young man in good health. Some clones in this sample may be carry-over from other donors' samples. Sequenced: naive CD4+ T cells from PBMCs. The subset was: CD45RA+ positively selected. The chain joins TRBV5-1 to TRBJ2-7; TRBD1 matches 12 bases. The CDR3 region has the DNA TGCGCCAGCAGCGCGCCCTCGGGACAGGGGGCGTACGAGCAGTACTTC. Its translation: CASSAPSGQGAYEQYF.